This TCR beta chain was recorded in a study of T cell repertoires in cytomegalovirus infection. At the level of the study: TCR beta signatures that were public indicated CMV infection and matching HLA type.

In germline, CDR1 is LNHNV, CDR2 YYDKDF (reference sequence). The CDR3 runs 17 residues. With V trimmed by 0 bases and J by 7 bases, 11 bases remained unmatched. TCRdb reanalysed the reads using MiXCR and keeps one entry per CDR3 protein. The table includes 60,000 to 75,000 distinct CDR3 sequences, roughly 28% detected once. There are many counts of this clonotype. Its target is unknown. The sample here was CD8+ T cells from cultured PBMCs, taken from culture after CMV antigen stimulation. The chain couples TRBV15 to TRBJ2-4, with 8 bases matching TRBD2. The clonotype comes from a human donor in good health (CMV status not recorded). Some clones in this sample may be carry-over from other donors' samples. CDR3 sequence: CATSRDKSGGPRNIQYF. DNA of the CDR3: TGTGCCACCAGCAGAGATAAGTCGGGAGGGCCGAGGAACATTCAGTACTTC. Looking up the rest from reference TRBV15 and TRBJ2-4 gives the full variable domain: DAMVIQNPRYQVTQFGKPVTLSCSQTLNHNVMYWYQQKSSQAPKLLFHYYDKDFNNEADTPDNFQSRRPNTSFCFLDIRSPGLGDTAMYLCATSRDKSGGPRNIQYFGAGTRLSVL.